This T cell receptor (beta chain) is drawn from a study of blood T cell repertoires in COVID-19. The assay was immunoSEQ multiplex PCR, and TCRdb's table has in-frame clones only and misses some. The sample lists roughly 60,000 clones, 75% to 90% occurring once. Seattle enrolled patients during active infection and tracked them longitudinally. CDR1 is MNHEY, CDR2 SVGAGI, per germline. V dropped 10 bases and J dropped 8; count of bases not matched to a gene: 8. The CDR3 is 14 residues long. V gene TRBV6-5 combines with J gene TRBJ1-4; 12 bases are a match to TRBD1. The receptor comes from a man between 25 and 39 years old with COVID-19, enrolled during active disease. Sequenced material: peripheral blood. The CDR3 region has the DNA TGTGCCACCGGGGACAGGGGGCTAAACGAAAAACTGTTTTTT. Translation: CATGDRGLNEKLFF.